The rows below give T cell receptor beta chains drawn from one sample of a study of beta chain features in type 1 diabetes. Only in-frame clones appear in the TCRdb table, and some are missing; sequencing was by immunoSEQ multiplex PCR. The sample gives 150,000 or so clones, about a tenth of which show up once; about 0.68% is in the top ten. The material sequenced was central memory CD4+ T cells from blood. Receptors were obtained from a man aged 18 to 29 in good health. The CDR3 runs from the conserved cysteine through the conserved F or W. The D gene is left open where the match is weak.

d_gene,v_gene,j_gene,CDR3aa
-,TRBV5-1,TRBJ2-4,CASSPDREGNIQYF
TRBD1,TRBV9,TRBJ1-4,CASSVDEGAGEKLFF
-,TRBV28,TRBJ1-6,CASTQGIDSPLHF
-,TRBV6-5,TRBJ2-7,CASSQTYEQYF
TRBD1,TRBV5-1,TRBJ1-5,CASSAGQGGQPQHF
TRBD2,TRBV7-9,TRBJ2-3,CASSLSGKKDTQYF
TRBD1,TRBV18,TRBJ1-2,CASSPYQGGTGPKSYGYTF
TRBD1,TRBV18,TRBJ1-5,CASSPTDRGLSNQPQHF
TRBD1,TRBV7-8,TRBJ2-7,CASSLQGGDEQYF
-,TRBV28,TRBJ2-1,CASSSTTGDQFF
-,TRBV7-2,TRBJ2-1,CASTPGRDHNEQFF
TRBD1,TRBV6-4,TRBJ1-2,CASSDPYRGGGYTF
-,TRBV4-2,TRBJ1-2,CASSQVGEDYGYTF
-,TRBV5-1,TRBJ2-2,CASTLRPITNTGELFF
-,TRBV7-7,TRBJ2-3,CASSLKPGGTDTQYF
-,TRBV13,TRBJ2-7,CASSMDSYEQYF
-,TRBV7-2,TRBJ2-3,CASSPRPSARTDTQYF
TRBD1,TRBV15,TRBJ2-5,CATSSRRDRGETQYF
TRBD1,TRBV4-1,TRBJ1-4,CASSQGGTGGVLNEKLFF
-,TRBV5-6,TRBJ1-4,CASSLATVEKLFF
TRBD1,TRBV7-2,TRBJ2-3,CASSLAGQGIDTQYF
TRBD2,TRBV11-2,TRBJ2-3,CASSLRGGGDTQYF
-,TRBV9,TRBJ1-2,CASSVAVGGDSVYGYTF
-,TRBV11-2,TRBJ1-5,CASSLAAGTGNQPQHF
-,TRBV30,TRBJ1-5,CAWSVRGNLNQPQHF
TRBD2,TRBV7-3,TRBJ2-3,CASSSRLAGGCTDTQYF
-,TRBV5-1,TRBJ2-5,CASSPGQYKETQYF